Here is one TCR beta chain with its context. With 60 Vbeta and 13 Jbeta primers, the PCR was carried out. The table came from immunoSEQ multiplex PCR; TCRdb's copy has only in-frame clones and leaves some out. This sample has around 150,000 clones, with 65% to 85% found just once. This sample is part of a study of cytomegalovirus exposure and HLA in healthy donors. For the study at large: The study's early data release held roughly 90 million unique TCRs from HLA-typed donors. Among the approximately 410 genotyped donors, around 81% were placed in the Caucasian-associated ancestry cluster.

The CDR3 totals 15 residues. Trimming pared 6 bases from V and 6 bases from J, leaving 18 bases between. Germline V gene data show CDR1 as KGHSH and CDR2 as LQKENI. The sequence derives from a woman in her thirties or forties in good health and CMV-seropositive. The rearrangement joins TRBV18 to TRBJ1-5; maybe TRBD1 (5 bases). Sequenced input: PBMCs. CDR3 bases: TGTGCCAGCTCGGGGAGGGACCAGGAAAGTCAGCCCCAGCATTTT. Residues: CASSGRDQESQPQHF.